The entry below gives a single T cell receptor beta chain sequence along with its context. This receptor's antigen is unknown. No qualities accompany the bases; no much larger clone lies one base away. Including cysteine and phenylalanine, the CDR3 has 14 amino acids. Only CDR3 DNA remains: 42 bases, in frame from the first base. For CDR1 and CDR2, the germline V gene lists MNHNS and SASEGT. V is trimmed back by 2 bases and J by 4 bases, and the junction contains 3 bases that no gene match accounts for. This record comes from a study of cytomegalovirus exposure and HLA in healthy donors (dated by TCRdb to 2016 to 2017). At the level of the whole study: A later analysis indicated that the roughly 130 validation repertoires were generated on the platform also employed for the approximately 700 repertoires of the first cohort. A separate validation cohort of about 110 different subjects was used in addition to the roughly 640-subject first cohort. The study was designed to test whether signatures of past pathogen exposure could be identified by cataloging public T cell receptors. To predict cytomegalovirus infection status, the study brought together high-throughput TCR immunosequencing, statistical association of individual TCRs with disease status, and machine learning. Here is what the overall study found, with its caveats: Subsequent analysis determined that TCRs grouped into clusters in the first cohort also showed a tendency toward co-occurrence across the approximately 120 validation repertoires, and approximately 93% of cluster scores exceeded 0. In both the original and validation cohorts, the classifier was reported to diagnose cytomegalovirus status with high specificity and sensitivity. Most TCR sequences were observed very rarely across donors, whereas some public TCRs were present in many individuals. The study gave a list of 150 to 200 TCR beta chains associated with cytomegalovirus. All 120 or so repertoires were used to score co-occurrence in the validation cohort in a later analysis, because that analysis had no HLA typing for the cohort. In vitro tests confirmed that a few of the cytomegalovirus-associated TCR beta chains recognize cytomegalovirus antigens. The authors suggested that the approach could potentially be extended to other disease states and immunological phenotypes.

Receptors were amplified or captured by the immunoSEQ multiplex PCR assay. The authors' pipeline ran thus. A statistical classification framework was built for diagnosing cytomegalovirus status from the catalog of TCR beta chain sequences. TCRdb took this table from immuneACCESS and kept in-frame rearrangements with V and J called. Such tables lack part of the clones; where checked against another copy, unresolved V genes explain under half of the gap, and the rest is unexplained. V and J calls and clone size follow that table, whereas D and trimming were derived from the DNA. The sample profile shows 260,000 or so clones; 70% to 90% of them were found once. About 0.86% of the sample is in the top ten clones. The donors belonged to the validation cohort of under 150 subjects, which was separate from the approximately 610-subject first cohort.

The rearranged chain carries TRBV6-1 and TRBJ2-5; 8 middle bases align to TRBD1. The origin of this receptor is a woman aged 18-29 years in good health and CMV-seronegative. Sequenced input: PBMCs. Here the CDR3 is given as CASSEQGAPETQYF. The DNA sequence follows: TGTGCCAGCAGTGAACAGGGGGCCCCAGAGACCCAGTACTTC.